One sample yielded the 8 T cell receptor beta chains listed below, sequenced in a study of T cells in Graves' hyperthyroidism and ophthalmopathy. RNA transcripts gave rise to amplified TCR beta CDR3 regions. HTBI primers drove first-round RT-PCR of the TCR CDR3. MiXCR was run by TCRdb on the multiplex PCR reads, yielding one entry per CDR3 protein. The sample records roughly 240,000 distinct CDR3 sequences, around 24% being singletons. Sequences were obtained from blood. The origin of the receptors is a woman aged 35 to 49 with Graves' ophthalmopathy.

This clonotype was counted at least ten times. The chain joins TRBV19 to TRBJ2-7; 10 bases are shared with TRBD2. Germline trimming cut 5 bases from V and 5 bases from J; bases unmatched to any gene: 9. The CDR3 loop spans 15 amino acids. In germline, CDR1 is LNHDA, CDR2 SQIVND (reference sequence). The DNA of the CDR3 is TGTGCCAGTAGTCCCTCGAGCGGGAGGGCCCACGAGCAGTACTTC. Translation gives CASSPSSGRAHEQYF.

This clonotype was seen more than once but under ten times. The J gene is TRBJ1-1, the V gene TRBV6-1, with 7 bases matching TRBD1. Germline trimming cut 1 base from V and 7 bases from J; bases unmatched to any gene: 9. This CDR3 comprises 15 residues. Germline V CDR1 and CDR2: MNHNS, SASEGT. CDR3 residues: CASSEEPGGTDEAFF. As DNA, the CDR3 is TGTGCCAGCAGTGAAGAGCCAGGGGGTACGGATGAAGCTTTCTTT.

The sample holds a few counts of this clonotype. The chain links TRBV6-1 to TRBJ2-7; 10 bases map to TRBD1. This CDR3 region has 14 residues. Germline values: CDR1 MNHNS, CDR2 SASEGT. J gave up 5 bases and V 7 bases, and 8 bases lay outside the gene matches. The CDR3 loop is CASTRRGTGDEQYF. The CDR3 nucleotides read TGTGCCAGCACCCGACGCGGGACAGGGGACGAGCAGTACTTC.

This clonotype came up many times. The V gene is TRBV12-3 or TRBV12-4, the J gene TRBJ2-7; D is undetermined. Trimming pared 7 bases from V and 3 bases from J, leaving 13 bases between. The CDR3 has 13 residues. The CDR3 loop is CASTVSALYEQYF. Here the CDR3 DNA reads TGTGCCAGCACCGTATCAGCCCTCTACGAGCAGTACTTC.

The V and J genes are TRBV29-1 and TRBJ2-7, with a weak D call TRBD1 (5 bases). Germline V gene lookup returns CDR1 SQVTM and CDR2 ANQGSEA. The CDR3 totals 12 residues. Trimming shortened V by 0 bases and J by 11 bases, and 14 bases separated the two germline ends. The CDR3 DNA reads TGCAGCGTTGAAGATGACAGCCTTAAGGAGTACTTC. As protein: CSVEDDSLKEYF.

This clonotype was observed at least ten times. V and J are TRBV19 and TRBJ1-2; 9 bases agree with TRBD1. The CDR3 length is 15 residues. Trimming cost V 5 bases and J 4 bases; bases outside gene matches: 8. CDR1 is LNHDA and CDR2 is SQIVND in the germline V gene (reference sequence). The CDR3 DNA reads TGTGCCAGTAGTCTGATATGGGACAGGGTCTATGGCTACACCTTC. Translating it yields CASSLIWDRVYGYTF.

This clonotype appeared many times. J is TRBJ2-7 and V is TRBV4-2, with D maybe TRBD1 (6 bases). CDR3 length: 15 residues. Germline V CDR1 and CDR2: LGHNA, YNFKEQ. V lost 1 base and J lost 3, with 13 bases in between. This CDR3 is CASSQGIGGSYEQYF. The CDR3 DNA reads as TGTGCCAGCAGCCAAGGGATTGGGGGCAGCTACGAGCAGTACTTC.

This clonotype was seen only a few times. The rearrangement links TRBV2 to TRBJ2-7; D remains ambiguous. The CDR3 contains 14 residues. V shed 1 base and J shed 1 base, with 8 bases lying between them. The germline V gene encodes CDR1 SNHLY and CDR2 FYNNEI. As DNA, the CDR3 is TGTGCCAGCAGTGAAGATAGGGTTTCCTACGAGCAGTACTTC. This sequence encodes CASSEDRVSYEQYF.